The present entry profiles one T cell receptor (beta chain) with its context. The data derive from a study of control samples from healthy donors and cancer patients. Profiling relied on immunoSEQ multiplex PCR, and the TCRdb table lists in-frame clones only, not all of them. This table holds 15,000 to 18,000 clones, about 89% found once. Trimming took 8 bases from V and 7 from J, leaving 15 bases between them. CDR1 and CDR2 (germline): LNHNV, YYDKDF (reference sequence). This CDR3 comprises 13 residues. The V call is TRBV15, the J call TRBJ2-4, with D perhaps given as TRBD1 or TRBD2 (5 bases each). The sample comprised PBMCs. The receptor was isolated from a woman aged 70 to 79 with colorectal cancer. DNA for the CDR3: TGTGCCACCCGCGGAGTGAGGGACAACATTCAGTACTTC. It specifies CATRGVRDNIQYF.